This T cell receptor beta chain is drawn from a study of PD-1 blockade in classical Hodgkin lymphoma. The CDR3 consists of 13 residues. The V end lost 3 bases, the J end lost 5 bases, and 10 bases lay between the germline ends. Germline lookup yields CDR1 LNHDA and CDR2 SQIVND (reference sequence). Brentuximab vedotin exposure varied, and every patient relapsed after autologous stem cell transplantation. Measured with immunoSEQ multiplex PCR; TCRdb has only the in-frame clones, and not every one. In the table there are approximately 84,000 clones, roughly 90% of which are singletons. Sequences were derived from peripheral blood mononuclear cells (PBMCs), sampled at baseline. This rearrangement joins TRBV19 to TRBJ2-5; D ambiguous. This TCR was recovered from a human donor with classical Hodgkin lymphoma. The CDR3 protein is CASSIGVWETQYF. In DNA form, the CDR3 reads TGTGCCAGTAGTATTGGGGTTTGGGAGACCCAGTACTTC.